This TCR beta chain comes out of a study of metastatic and nonmetastatic thyroid tumors. Study-level information: Across peripheral blood and tumor or nodule tissue samples taken from malignant and benign thyroid patients, the repertoires were compared with one another.

Trimming left V 0 bases short and J 5 bases short, with 12 bases between. This CDR3 is built from 15 residues. Germline V gene sequence: CDR1 LGHNA, CDR2 YSLEER. TCRdb reassembled clones from the PCR reads with MiXCR. The data contain roughly 40,000 clones, around an eighth of them seen just once; the ten biggest clones take up 9%. All patients reached thyroid surgery having received no treatment beforehand. In its sample, this clone was seen a few times. Antigen specificity is unknown. Study-wide results and caveats: Malignant tumors reportedly showed significantly higher TCR beta diversity than benign nodules in both blood and tumor.

This clonotype was obtained from a male donor with papillary thyroid cancer or a benign thyroid nodule (not recorded which). Some clones in this sample may be carry-over from other donors' samples. The V and J genes are TRBV4-3 and TRBJ2-3; D may correspond to TRBD1 or TRBD2 (5 bases each). The sample taken for sequencing was blood. Here the CDR3 reads CASSQDYSRGDTQYF. The CDR3 DNA reads as TGCGCCAGCAGCCAAGATTACTCGAGGGGAGATACGCAGTATTTT.